Reported below is one TCR beta chain. Its antigen is as yet unknown. The method was immunoSEQ multiplex PCR; TCRdb's version includes in-frame clones alone and lacks a portion of them. The sample lists 140,000 to 150,000 clones; about 91% were seen once. Germline values: CDR1 LGHNT, CDR2 FRNRAP. This CDR3 spans 13 amino acids. The germline V and J ends were trimmed by 8 bases and 5 bases, with 13 bases remaining between them. The sample belongs to a study of T cell responses to AZD1222 COVID-19 vaccine. Points from the study as a whole: Targets within unmutated variant regions were reportedly found for nearly half of spike-specific TCRs. Increased Spike-specific TCR breadth and depth were observed after two AZD1222 doses. Regions 160-218 and 743-854 dominated among vaccine-associated CD4 TCRs spanning spike.

This material consisted of peripheral blood, taken on day 0 of AZD1222 vaccination. This receptor was taken from an adult in good health. This sequence joins TRBV12-5 and TRBJ1-5; D may be TRBD1 (6 bases). The CDR3 spells CASSNRQDQPQHF. The CDR3, as DNA: TGTGCTAGTTCAAACCGACAGGATCAGCCCCAGCATTTT.